Listed below are T cell receptor beta chains from one sample, sequenced in a study of neurological immune-mediated disorders. Via MiXCR, TCRdb re-called the 5' RACE reads, giving one row per CDR3 protein. The table lists approximately 74,000 distinct CDR3 sequences, around 9.9% of them singletons. Sample: PBMCs. The receptors were gathered from a man aged 45-65 years in good health. Both conserved end residues are part of each CDR3. D genes are given only for firm matches. Rows may omit the clone size; those that give it use once, few, many or a size class.

cdr3_length,v_call,clone_size,j_call,d_call,cdr3_aa,cdr3_nt
17,TRBV7-3,many,TRBJ2-2,TRBD2,CASSSGTSGSFTGELFF,TGTGCCAGCAGCTCTGGGACTAGCGGGAGCTTCACCGGGGAGCTGTTTTTT
14,TRBV12-3/TRBV12-4,many,TRBJ1-4,TRBD1,CASSRRGRDEKLFF,TGTGCCAGCAGCCGCAGGGGGCGCGATGAAAAACTGTTTTTT
14,TRBV7-2,many,TRBJ2-5,.,CASSATGDKETQYF,TGTGCCAGCAGCGCCACCGGGGACAAAGAGACCCAGTACTTC
13,TRBV2,many,TRBJ2-5,.,CASKAMPQETQYF,TGTGCCAGCAAAGCCATGCCACAAGAGACCCAGTACTTC
13,TRBV12-3/TRBV12-4,many,TRBJ2-3,.,CASSLQTGDTQYF,TGTGCCAGCAGTTTACAGACGGGAGATACGCAGTATTTT
15,TRBV6-5,many,TRBJ2-3,.,CASSPDYFGTDTQYF,TGTGCCAGCAGCCCCGACTATTTCGGCACAGATACGCAGTATTTT
13,TRBV7-2,many,TRBJ2-1,.,CASSLNSYNEQFF,TGTGCCAGCAGCTTAAACAGCTACAATGAGCAGTTCTTC
13,TRBV20-1,many,TRBJ2-3,.,CSAHPGGTDTQYF,TGCAGTGCCCACCCCGGGGGTACAGATACGCAGTATTTT
14,TRBV6-5,many,TRBJ2-7,.,CASSQTDRNYEQYF,TGTGCCAGCAGTCAAACGGACAGAAACTACGAGCAGTACTTC
15,TRBV3-1,many,TRBJ2-5,TRBD1,CASSQYTGGAETQYF,TGTGCCAGCAGCCAGTACACAGGGGGCGCGGAGACCCAGTACTTC
15,TRBV7-2,many,TRBJ2-7,TRBD2,CASSLEGSGSGEQYF,TGTGCCAGCAGCTTAGAGGGTAGCGGGAGCGGCGAGCAGTACTTC
14,TRBV14,many,TRBJ2-7,TRBD2,CASSQASGASLFYF,TGTGCCAGCAGCCAGGCTAGCGGGGCATCCCTTTTTTACTTC
14,TRBV20-1,many,TRBJ2-2,.,CSATPKANTGELFF,TGCAGTGCTACACCAAAAGCGAACACCGGGGAGCTGTTTTTT
16,TRBV5-1,many,TRBJ2-6,.,CASSLAEGGGANVLTF,TGCGCCAGCAGCTTGGCCGAGGGAGGTGGGGCCAACGTCCTGACTTTC
14,TRBV21-1,many,TRBJ2-2,.,CASSKATNTGELFF,TGTGCCAGCAGCAAAGCGACCAACACCGGGGAGCTGTTTTTT
14,TRBV20-1,many,TRBJ2-5,.,CSAREAGEWETQYF,TGCAGTGCTAGAGAAGCAGGGGAGTGGGAGACCCAGTACTTC
15,TRBV9,many,TRBJ2-1,TRBD2,CASSVTTSGRNEQFF,TGTGCCAGCAGCGTAACAACTAGCGGGAGGAATGAGCAGTTCTTC
17,TRBV5-1,many,TRBJ1-2,TRBD1,CASSLGTGGLSNYGYTF,TGCGCCAGCAGCTTGGGGACAGGGGGGCTCTCCAACTATGGCTACACCTTC
14,TRBV7-9,.,TRBJ2-7,TRBD1,CSSSLVGQGVEQYF,TGTTCCAGCAGCTTAGTTGGACAGGGAGTCGAGCAGTACTTC
15,TRBV20-1,many,TRBJ2-5,.,CSASPEGSLRETQYF,TGCAGTGCTAGTCCCGAGGGTTCTCTCCGAGAGACCCAGTACTTC
16,TRBV5-6,many,TRBJ2-2,TRBD1,CASSSRQGARTGELFF,TGTGCCAGCAGCTCCAGACAGGGGGCAAGAACCGGGGAGCTGTTTTTT
13,TRBV5-1,many,TRBJ2-2,.,CASGIRNTGELFF,TGCGCCAGCGGAATCAGGAACACCGGGGAGCTGTTTTTT
13,TRBV20-1,many,TRBJ2-7,TRBD2,CSATLAGGREQYF,TGCAGTGCTACACTAGCGGGTGGTCGGGAGCAGTACTTC
14,TRBV11-2,many,TRBJ2-5,.,CASSLIRVGETQYF,TGTGCCAGCAGCCTCATCCGGGTCGGAGAGACCCAGTACTTC
13,TRBV6-6,few,TRBJ2-2,.,CASNQGSLRELFF,TGTGCCAGCAACCAGGGGAGTCTCAGGGAGCTGTTTTTT
14,TRBV11-2,.,TRBJ2-7,TRBD1,CASSFDRGIDEQYF,TGTGCCAGCAGCTTCGACAGGGGTATCGACGAGCAGTACTTC
16,TRBV7-3,many,TRBJ1-3,.,CASSPYGGYSGNTIYF,TGTGCCAGCAGCCCCTACGGGGGCTACTCTGGAAACACCATATATTTT
16,TRBV7-2,many,TRBJ2-3,.,CASSSGQSLSTDTQYF,TGTGCCAGCAGCTCCGGACAGAGTCTTAGCACAGATACGCAGTATTTT
15,TRBV5-6,many,TRBJ1-2,TRBD1,CASSLWDSELYGYTF,TGTGCCAGCAGCTTGTGGGACAGTGAACTCTATGGCTACACCTTC